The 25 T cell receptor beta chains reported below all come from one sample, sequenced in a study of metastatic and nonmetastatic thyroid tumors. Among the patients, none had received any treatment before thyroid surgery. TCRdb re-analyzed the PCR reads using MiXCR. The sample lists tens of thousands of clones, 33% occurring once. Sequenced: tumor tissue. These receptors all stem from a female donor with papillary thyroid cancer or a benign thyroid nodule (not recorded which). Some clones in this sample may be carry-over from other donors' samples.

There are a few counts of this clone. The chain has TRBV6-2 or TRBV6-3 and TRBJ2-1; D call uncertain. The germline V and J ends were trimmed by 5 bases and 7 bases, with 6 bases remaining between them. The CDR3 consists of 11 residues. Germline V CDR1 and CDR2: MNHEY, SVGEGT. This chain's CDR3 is CASSIANEQFF. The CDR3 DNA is TGTGCCAGCAGTATAGCAAATGAGCAGTTCTTC.

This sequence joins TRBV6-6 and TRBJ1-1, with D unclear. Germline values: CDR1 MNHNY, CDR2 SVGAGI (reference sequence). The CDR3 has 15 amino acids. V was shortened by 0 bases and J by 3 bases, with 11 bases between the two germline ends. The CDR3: CASSYSGDLDTEAFF. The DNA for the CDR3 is TGTGCCAGCAGTTACTCGGGAGACCTGGACACTGAAGCTTTCTTT.

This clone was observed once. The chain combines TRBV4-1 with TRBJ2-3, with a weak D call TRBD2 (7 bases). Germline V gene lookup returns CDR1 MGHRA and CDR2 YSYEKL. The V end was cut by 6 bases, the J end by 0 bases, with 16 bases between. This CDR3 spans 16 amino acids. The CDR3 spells CASSELEGGSTDTQYF. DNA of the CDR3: TGCGCCAGCAGTGAATTGGAGGGGGGGAGCACAGATACGCAGTATTTT.

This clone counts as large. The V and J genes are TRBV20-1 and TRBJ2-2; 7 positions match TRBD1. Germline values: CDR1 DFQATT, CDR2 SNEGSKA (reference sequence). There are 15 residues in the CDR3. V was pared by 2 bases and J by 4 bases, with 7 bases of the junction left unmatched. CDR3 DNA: TGCAGTGCTAGACCCCGGGACAGATTCACCGGGGAGCTGTTTTTT. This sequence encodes CSARPRDRFTGELFF.

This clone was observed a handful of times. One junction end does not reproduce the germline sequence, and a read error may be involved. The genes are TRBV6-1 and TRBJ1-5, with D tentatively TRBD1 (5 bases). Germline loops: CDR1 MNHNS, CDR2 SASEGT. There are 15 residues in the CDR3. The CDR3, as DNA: TGTACCAGCTCGAGCGTGGGGGGGAGCAATCAGCCCCAGCATTTT. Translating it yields CTSSSVGGSNQPQHF.

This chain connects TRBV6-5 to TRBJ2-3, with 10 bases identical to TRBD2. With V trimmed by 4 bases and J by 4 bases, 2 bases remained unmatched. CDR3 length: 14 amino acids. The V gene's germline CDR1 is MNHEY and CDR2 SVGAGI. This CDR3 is CASSSLAGSDTQYF. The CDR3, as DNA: TGTGCCAGCAGTTCACTAGCGGGATCAGATACGCAGTATTTT.

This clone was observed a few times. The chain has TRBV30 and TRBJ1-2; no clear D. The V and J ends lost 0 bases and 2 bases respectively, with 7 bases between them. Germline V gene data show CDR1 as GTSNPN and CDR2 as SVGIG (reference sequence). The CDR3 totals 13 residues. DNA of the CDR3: TGTGCCTGGAGTGTAGTTTTAAACTATGGCTACACCTTC. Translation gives CAWSVVLNYGYTF.

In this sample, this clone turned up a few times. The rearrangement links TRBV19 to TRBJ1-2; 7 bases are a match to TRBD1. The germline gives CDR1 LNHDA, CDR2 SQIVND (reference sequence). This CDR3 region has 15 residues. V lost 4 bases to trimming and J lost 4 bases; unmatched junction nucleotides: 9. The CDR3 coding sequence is TGTGCCAGTAGTAGGGCAGGGGGTACGAGCTATGGCTACACCTTC. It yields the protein CASSRAGGTSYGYTF.

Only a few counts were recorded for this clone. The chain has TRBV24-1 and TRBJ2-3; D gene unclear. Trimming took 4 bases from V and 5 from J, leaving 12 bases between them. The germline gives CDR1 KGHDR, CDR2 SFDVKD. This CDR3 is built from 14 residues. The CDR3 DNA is TGTGCCACCAGTGACTCGGATTTTCGAGATACGCAGTATTTT. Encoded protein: CATSDSDFRDTQYF.

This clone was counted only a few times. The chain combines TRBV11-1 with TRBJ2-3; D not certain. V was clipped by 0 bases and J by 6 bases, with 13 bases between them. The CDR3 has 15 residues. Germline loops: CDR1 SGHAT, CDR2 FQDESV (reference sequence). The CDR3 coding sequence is TGTGCCAGCAGCTTAGCTAGTCCCCTTATTGATACGCAGTATTTT. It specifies CASSLASPLIDTQYF.

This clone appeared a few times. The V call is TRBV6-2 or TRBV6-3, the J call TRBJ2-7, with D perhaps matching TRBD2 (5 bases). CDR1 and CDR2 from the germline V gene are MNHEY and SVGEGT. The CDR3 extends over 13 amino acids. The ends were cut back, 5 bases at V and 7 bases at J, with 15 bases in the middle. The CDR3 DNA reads TGTGCCAGCAGTACCAGACCCGGGGATGAGCAGTACTTC. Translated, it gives CASSTRPGDEQYF.

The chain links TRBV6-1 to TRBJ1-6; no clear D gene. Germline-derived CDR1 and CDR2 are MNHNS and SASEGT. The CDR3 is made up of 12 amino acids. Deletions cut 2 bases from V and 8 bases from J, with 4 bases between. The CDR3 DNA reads TGTGCCAGCAGTGAATTTTATTCACCCCTCCACTTT. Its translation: CASSEFYSPLHF.

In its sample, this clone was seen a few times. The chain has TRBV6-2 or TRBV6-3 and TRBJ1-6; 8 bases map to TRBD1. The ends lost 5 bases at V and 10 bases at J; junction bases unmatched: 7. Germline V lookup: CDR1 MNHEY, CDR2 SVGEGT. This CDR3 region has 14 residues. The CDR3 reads CASSNTGGESPLHF. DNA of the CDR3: TGTGCCAGCAGTAATACAGGGGGTGAATCACCCCTCCACTTT.

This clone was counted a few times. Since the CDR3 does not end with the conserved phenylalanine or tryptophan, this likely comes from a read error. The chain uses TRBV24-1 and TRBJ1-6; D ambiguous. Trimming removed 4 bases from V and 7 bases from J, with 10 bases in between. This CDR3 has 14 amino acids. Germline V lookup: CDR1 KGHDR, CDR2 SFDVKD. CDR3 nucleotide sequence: TGTGCCACCAGTGAAAACGTGGGGAATTCACCCCTCCACCTT. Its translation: CATSENVGNSPLHL.

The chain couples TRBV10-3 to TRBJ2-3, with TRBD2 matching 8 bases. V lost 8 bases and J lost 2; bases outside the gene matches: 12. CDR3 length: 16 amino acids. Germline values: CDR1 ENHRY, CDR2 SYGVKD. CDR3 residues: CAIGLGLAGATDTQYF. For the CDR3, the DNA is TGTGCCATCGGGTTGGGTCTAGCGGGCGCCACAGATACGCAGTATTTT.

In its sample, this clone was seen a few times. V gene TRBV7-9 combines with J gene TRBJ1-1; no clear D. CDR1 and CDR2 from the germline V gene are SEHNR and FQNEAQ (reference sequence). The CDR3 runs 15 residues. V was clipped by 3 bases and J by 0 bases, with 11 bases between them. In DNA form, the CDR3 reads TGTGCCAGCAGCTTCAACAGAGGATTGAACACTGAAGCTTTCTTT. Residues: CASSFNRGLNTEAFF.

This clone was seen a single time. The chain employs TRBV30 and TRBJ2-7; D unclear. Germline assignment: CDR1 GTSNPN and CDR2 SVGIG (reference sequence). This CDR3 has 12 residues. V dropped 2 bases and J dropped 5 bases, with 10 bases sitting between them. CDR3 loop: CAWSPTGHEQYF. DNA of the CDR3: TGTGCCTGGAGTCCTACCGGACACGAGCAGTACTTC.

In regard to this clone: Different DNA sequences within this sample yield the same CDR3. DNA of the CDR3: TGCGCCAGCAGCTTGGAACAACTAGCGCGCACAGATACGCAGTATTTT. It yields the protein CASSLEQLARTDTQYF. The chain carries TRBV5-1 and TRBJ2-3; 7 bases are shared with TRBD2. Trimming cost V 0 bases and J 1 base; bases outside gene matches: 5. There are 16 residues in the CDR3. The germline gives CDR1 SGHRS, CDR2 YFSETQ.

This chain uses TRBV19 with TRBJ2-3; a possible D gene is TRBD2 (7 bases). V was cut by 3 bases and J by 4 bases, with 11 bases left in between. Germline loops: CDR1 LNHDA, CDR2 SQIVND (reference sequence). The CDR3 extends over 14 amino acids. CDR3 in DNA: TGTGCCAGTAGTATCCCGGGGGGCTCAGATACGCAGTATTTT. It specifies CASSIPGGSDTQYF.

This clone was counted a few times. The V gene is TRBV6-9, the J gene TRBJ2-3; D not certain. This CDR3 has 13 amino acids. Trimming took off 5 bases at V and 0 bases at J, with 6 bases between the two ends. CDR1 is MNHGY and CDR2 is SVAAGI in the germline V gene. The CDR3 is CASSEDSTDTQYF. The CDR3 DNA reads TGTGCCAGCAGTGAGGACAGCACAGATACGCAGTATTTT.

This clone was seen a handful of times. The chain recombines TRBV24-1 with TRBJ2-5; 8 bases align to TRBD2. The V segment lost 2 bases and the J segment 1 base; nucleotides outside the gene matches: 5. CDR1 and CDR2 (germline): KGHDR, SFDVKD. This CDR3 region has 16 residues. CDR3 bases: TGTGCCACCAGTGATTCAGCACTAGCGGTCCAAGAGACCCAGTACTTC. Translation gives CATSDSALAVQETQYF.

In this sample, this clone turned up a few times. CDR3 region: CASSSRDGGDGYTF. For the CDR3, the DNA is TGTGCCAGCAGTTCCCGGGACGGAGGGGATGGCTACACCTTC. The chain employs TRBV27 and TRBJ1-2; tentatively, D is TRBD1 (5 bases). This CDR3 has 14 amino acids. The V gene lost 4 bases and the J gene lost 6 bases, with 15 bases spanning the gap. The germline CDR1 and CDR2 sequences are MNHEY and SMNVEV (reference sequence).

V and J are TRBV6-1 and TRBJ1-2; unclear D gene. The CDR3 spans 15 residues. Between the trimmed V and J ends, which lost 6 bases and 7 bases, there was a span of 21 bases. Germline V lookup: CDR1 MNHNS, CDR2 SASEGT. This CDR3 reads CASSRASGPYGGYTF. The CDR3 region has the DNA TGTGCCAGCAGCCGAGCCTCTGGACCATACGGTGGCTACACCTTC.

The CDR3, as DNA: TGCGCCAGCAGCTTTGGAGGGGCCAACACCATATATTTT. Translating it yields CASSFGGANTIYF. The chain links TRBV5-1 to TRBJ1-3; perhaps TRBD1 as D (5 bases). Germline lookup yields CDR1 SGHRS and CDR2 YFSETQ. V shed 2 bases and J shed 7 bases, with 10 bases lying between them. The length of the CDR3 is 13 residues.

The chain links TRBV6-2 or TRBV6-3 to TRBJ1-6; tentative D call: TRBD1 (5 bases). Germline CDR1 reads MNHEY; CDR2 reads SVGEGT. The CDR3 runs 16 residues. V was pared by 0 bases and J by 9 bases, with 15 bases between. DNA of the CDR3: TGTGCCAGCAGTTACTCCCCTGGGGGACGGGGTTCACCCCTCCACTTT. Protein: CASSYSPGGRGSPLHF.